The rows below give T cell receptor beta chains drawn from one sample of a study of tumour-infiltrating T cells in Burkitt lymphoma. Sequencing was performed with immunoSEQ multiplex PCR; in TCRdb, only in-frame clones are kept and a portion is missing. The sample yields approximately 14,000 clones, approximately 85% seen once. Sequencing was carried out using tumor tissue. The receptors come from a human donor with diffuse large B-cell lymphoma. CDR3s include the opening cysteine and the closing phenylalanine or tryptophan. Each record gives: V gene, D gene, clone size, J gene, CDR3 protein, CDR3 DNA. D genes are given only for firm matches. Clone size appears in some rows only: once, few, many, or a class for an expanded clone.

>TRBV27|.|.|TRBJ2-7
CASTSIGFVEQYF
TGTGCCAGCACCTCAATCGGATTCGTGGAGCAGTACTTC
>TRBV6-5|.|.|TRBJ2-6
CASRPETGANVLTF
TGTGCCAGCAGGCCGGAGACTGGGGCCAACGTCCTGACTTTC
>TRBV9|.|.|TRBJ1-2
CASSVDSRGDDYGYTF
TGTGCCAGCAGCGTAGATTCTAGGGGGGATGATTATGGCTACACCTTC
>TRBV27|TRBD1|.|TRBJ1-6
CASGWDRSSPLHF
TGTGCCAGCGGATGGGACAGGAGCTCACCCCTCCACTTT
>TRBV5-1|.|.|TRBJ2-5
CASSLGQSGETQYF
TGCGCCAGCAGCTTGGGGCAGTCAGGGGAGACCCAGTACTTC
>TRBV19|.|.|TRBJ1-5
CASTPGGPAQPQHF
TGTGCCAGTACCCCGGGGGGCCCCGCACAGCCCCAGCATTTT
>TRBV5-1|.|.|TRBJ1-4
CASSYQQGLREKLFF
TGCGCCAGCAGCTATCAACAGGGTCTACGGGAAAAACTGTTTTTT
>TRBV10-3|.|.|TRBJ2-1
CAISGEGVYNEQFF
TGTGCCATCAGTGGGGAGGGGGTCTACAATGAGCAGTTCTTC
>TRBV13|.|.|TRBJ1-1
CASSLELWTEAFF
TGTGCCAGCAGCTTAGAATTATGGACTGAAGCTTTCTTT
>TRBV2|.|.|TRBJ1-4
CASSPPLEKLFF
TGTGCCAGCAGTCCCCCATTGGAAAAACTGTTTTTT
>TRBV7-2|TRBD2|few|TRBJ2-1
CASSFFSSGNNEQFF
TGTGCCAGCAGCTTTTTTTCTAGCGGGAACAATGAGCAGTTCTTC
>TRBV29-1|TRBD2|.|TRBJ2-5
CSVGLAGGGRQETQYF
TGCAGCGTGGGACTAGCGGGAGGGGGGCGGCAAGAGACCCAGTACTTC
>TRBV7-2|.|.|TRBJ2-5
CASSPQGSRETQYF
TGTGCCAGCAGCCCCCAGGGGTCCCGAGAGACCCAGTACTTC
>TRBV7-9|.|.|TRBJ1-5
CASSHPTVNQPQHF
TGTGCCAGCAGCCACCCCACAGTGAATCAGCCCCAGCATTTT
>TRBV10-3|.|.|TRBJ2-3
CAISADETDTQYF
TGTGCCATCAGTGCCGATGAAACAGATACGCAGTATTTT